The present TCR beta chain was sequenced within a study of blood T cell repertoires in COVID-19. Germline V gene sequence: CDR1 MGHDK, CDR2 SYGVNS. This CDR3 contains 14 residues. Deletions cut 2 bases from V and 8 bases from J, with 10 bases between. Only in-frame clones appear in the TCRdb table, and some are missing; sequencing was by immunoSEQ multiplex PCR. The sample includes some 350,000 clones, roughly nine tenths seen only once; the top ten take 0.95% to 1.1%. The study assigned cohorts using participant-reported clinical history. The source is a man in his late teens or twenties who had recovered from COVID-19. The sample comprised PBMCs or T cells enriched from blood (not recorded which). V usage is TRBV25-1 and J usage is TRBJ1-6, with D perhaps TRBD1 (6 bases). The CDR3 reads CASSEQGRHSPLHF. The CDR3 DNA is TGTGCCAGCAGTGAACAGGGGCGGCATTCACCCCTCCACTTT.